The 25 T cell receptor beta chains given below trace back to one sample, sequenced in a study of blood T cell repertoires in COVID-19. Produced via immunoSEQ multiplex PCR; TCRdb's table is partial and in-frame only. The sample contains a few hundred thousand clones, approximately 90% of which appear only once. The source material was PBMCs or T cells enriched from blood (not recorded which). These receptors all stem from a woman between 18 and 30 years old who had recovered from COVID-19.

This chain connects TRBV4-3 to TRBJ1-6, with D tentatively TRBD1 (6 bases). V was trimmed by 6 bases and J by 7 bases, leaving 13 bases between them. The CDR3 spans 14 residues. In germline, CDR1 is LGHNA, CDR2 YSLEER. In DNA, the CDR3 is TGCGCCAGCAGTCCAGGGGCCCGAAATTCACCCCTCCACTTT. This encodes CASSPGARNSPLHF.

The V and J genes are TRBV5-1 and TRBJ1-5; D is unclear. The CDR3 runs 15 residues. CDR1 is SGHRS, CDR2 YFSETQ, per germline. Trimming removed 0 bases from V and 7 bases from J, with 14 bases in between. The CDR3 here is CASSLAGILGQPQHF. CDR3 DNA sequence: TGCGCCAGCAGCTTGGCCGGGATACTTGGGCAGCCCCAGCATTTT. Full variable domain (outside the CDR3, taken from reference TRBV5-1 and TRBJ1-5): KAGVTQTPRYLIKTRGQQVTLSCSPISGHRSVSWYQQTPGQGLQFLFEYFSETQRNKGNFPGRFSGRQFSNSRSEMNVSTLELGDSALYLCASSLAGILGQPQHFGDGTRLSIL.

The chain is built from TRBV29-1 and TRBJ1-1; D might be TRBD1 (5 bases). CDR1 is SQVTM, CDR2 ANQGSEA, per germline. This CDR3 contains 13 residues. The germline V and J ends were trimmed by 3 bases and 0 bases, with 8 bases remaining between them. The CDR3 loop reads CSVESGLNTEAFF. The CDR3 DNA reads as TGCAGCGTTGAGTCAGGGCTGAACACTGAAGCTTTCTTT. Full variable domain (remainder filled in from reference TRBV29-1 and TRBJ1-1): SAVISQKPSRDICQRGTSLTIQCQVDSQVTMMFWYRQQPGQSLTLIATANQGSEATYESGFVIDKFPISRPNLTFSTLTVSNMSPEDSSIYLCSVESGLNTEAFFGQGTRLTVV.

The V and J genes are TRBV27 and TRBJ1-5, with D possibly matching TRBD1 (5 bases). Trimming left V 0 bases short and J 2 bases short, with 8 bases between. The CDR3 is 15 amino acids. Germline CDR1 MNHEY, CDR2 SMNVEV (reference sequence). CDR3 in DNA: TGTGCCAGCAGTTTATCCACAGGACGCAATCAGCCCCAGCATTTT. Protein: CASSLSTGRNQPQHF.

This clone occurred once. The CDR3 nucleotides are TGTGCCAGCAGTATGGGACAGGGGTTTCGTACCGGGGAGCTGTTTTTT. Translating it yields CASSMGQGFRTGELFF. The rearrangement links TRBV27 to TRBJ2-2, with 10 bases that match TRBD1. The trim removed 5 bases at V and 5 bases at J, leaving 8 bases unmatched. The CDR3 is 16 amino acids. Germline V lookup: CDR1 MNHEY, CDR2 SMNVEV (reference sequence).

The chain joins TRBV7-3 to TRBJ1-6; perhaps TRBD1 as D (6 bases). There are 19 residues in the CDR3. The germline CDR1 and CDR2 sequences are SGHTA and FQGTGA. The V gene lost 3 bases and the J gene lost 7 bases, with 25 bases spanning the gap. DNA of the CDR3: TGTGCCAGCAGCTTTGGGGGACACCTCACTCAGGGGCCGAATTCACCCCTCCACTTT. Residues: CASSFGGHLTQGPNSPLHF.

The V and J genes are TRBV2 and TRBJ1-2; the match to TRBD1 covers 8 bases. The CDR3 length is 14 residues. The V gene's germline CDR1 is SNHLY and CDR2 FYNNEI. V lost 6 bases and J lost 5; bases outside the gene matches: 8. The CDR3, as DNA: TGTGCCAGCAGAGCAACCCAGGGGGCTTATGGCTACACCTTC. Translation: CASRATQGAYGYTF.

CDR3 nucleotides: TGTGCCAGCAGCCAATTGGCGGGCGGATCCGAGCAGTACTTC. This translates into CASSQLAGGSEQYF. The chain combines TRBV3-1 (or the pseudogene TRBV3-2) with TRBJ2-7; D might be TRBD2 (5 bases). Trimming removed 2 bases from V and 6 bases from J, with 14 bases in between. From germline, CDR1 is LGHDT and CDR2 YNNKEL (reference sequence). The CDR3 totals 14 residues.

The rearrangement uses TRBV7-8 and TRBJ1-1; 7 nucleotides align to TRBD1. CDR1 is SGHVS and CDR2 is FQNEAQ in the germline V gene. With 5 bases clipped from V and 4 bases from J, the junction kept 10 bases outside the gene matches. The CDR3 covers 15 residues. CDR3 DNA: TGTGCCAGCAGCCCCACACCAGGGGGGATCACTGAAGCTTTCTTT. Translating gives CASSPTPGGITEAFF. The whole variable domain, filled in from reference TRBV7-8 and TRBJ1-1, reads GAGVSQSPRYKVAKRGQDVALRCDPISGHVSLFWYQQALGQGPEFLTYFQNEAQLDKSGLPSDRFFAERPEGSVSTLKIQRTQQEDSAVYLCASSPTPGGITEAFFGQGTRLTVV.

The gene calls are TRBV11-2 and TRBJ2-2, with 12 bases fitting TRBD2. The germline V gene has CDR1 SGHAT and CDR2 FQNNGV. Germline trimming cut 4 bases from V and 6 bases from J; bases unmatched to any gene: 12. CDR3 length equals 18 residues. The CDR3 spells CASSSSALAGGLSGELFF. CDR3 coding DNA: TGTGCCAGCAGCTCTAGTGCGCTAGCGGGGGGGCTCTCCGGGGAGCTGTTTTTT.

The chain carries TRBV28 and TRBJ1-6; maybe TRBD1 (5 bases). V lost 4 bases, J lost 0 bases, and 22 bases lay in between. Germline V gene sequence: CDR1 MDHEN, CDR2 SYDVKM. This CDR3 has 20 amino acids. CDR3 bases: TGTGCCAGCAGTTCCCTTACCGGGACTTTTGTGAGCTCCTATAATTCACCCCTCCACTTT. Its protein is CASSSLTGTFVSSYNSPLHF. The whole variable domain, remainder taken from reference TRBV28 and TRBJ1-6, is DVKVTQSSRYLVKRTGEKVFLECVQDMDHENMFWYRQDPGLGLRLIYFSYDVKMKEKGDIPEGYSVSREKKERFSLILESASTNQTSMYLCASSSLTGTFVSSYNSPLHFGNGTRLTVT.

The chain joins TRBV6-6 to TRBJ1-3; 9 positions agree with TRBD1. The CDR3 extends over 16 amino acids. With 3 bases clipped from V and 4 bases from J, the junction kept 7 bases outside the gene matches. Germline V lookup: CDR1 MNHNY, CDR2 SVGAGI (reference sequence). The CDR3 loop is CASSYPGQGSGNTIYF. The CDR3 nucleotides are TGTGCCAGCAGTTATCCGGGACAGGGCTCCGGAAACACCATATATTTT.

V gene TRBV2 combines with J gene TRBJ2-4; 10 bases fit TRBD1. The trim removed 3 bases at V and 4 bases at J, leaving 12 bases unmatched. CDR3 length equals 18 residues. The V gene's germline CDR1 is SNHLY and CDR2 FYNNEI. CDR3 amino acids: CASSEETGGFFRKNIQYF. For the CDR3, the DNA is TGTGCCAGCAGTGAGGAGACAGGGGGCTTCTTCAGGAAAAACATTCAGTACTTC.

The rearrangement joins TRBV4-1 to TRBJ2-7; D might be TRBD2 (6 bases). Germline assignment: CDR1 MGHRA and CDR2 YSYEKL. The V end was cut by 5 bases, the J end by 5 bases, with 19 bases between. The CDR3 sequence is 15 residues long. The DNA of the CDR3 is TGCGCCAGCAGCACGCGGGACGGGGGATCCGACGAGCAGTACTTC. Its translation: CASSTRDGGSDEQYF.

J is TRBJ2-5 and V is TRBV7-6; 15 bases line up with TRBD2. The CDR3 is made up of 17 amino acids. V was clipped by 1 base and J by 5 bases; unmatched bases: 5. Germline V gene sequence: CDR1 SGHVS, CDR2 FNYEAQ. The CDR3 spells CASSLGTSGGAWETQYF. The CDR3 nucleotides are TGTGCCAGCAGCTTAGGGACTAGCGGGGGGGCTTGGGAGACCCAGTACTTC. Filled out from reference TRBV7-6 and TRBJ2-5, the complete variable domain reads GAGVSQSPRYKVTKRGQDVALRCDPISGHVSLYWYRQALGQGPEFLTYFNYEAQQDKSGLPNDRFSAERPEGSISTLTIQRTEQRDSAMYRCASSLGTSGGAWETQYFGPGTRLLVL.

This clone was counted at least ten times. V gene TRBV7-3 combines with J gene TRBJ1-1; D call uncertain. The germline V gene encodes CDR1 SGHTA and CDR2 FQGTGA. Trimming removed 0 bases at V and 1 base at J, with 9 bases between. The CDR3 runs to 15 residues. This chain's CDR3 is CASSLTWSGNTEAFF. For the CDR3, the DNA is TGTGCCAGCAGCTTAACGTGGTCCGGGAACACTGAAGCTTTCTTT.

CDR3 nucleotide sequence: TGCGCCAGCAGTACGGGGGGGCCGAGGGAGCAGTACTTC. It encodes CASSTGGPREQYF. The chain uses TRBV10-1 and TRBJ2-7, with 8 bases fitting TRBD2. The length of the CDR3 is 13 residues. Germline V gene lookup returns CDR1 WNHNN and CDR2 SYGVQD (reference sequence). V dropped 5 bases and J dropped 7; count of bases not matched to a gene: 7.

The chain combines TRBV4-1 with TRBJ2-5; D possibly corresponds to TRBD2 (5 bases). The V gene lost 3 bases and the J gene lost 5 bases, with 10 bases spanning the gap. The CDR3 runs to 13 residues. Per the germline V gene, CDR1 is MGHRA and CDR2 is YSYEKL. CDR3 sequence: CASSQTRGETQYF. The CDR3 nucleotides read TGCGCCAGCAGCCAGACTCGCGGGGAGACCCAGTACTTC.

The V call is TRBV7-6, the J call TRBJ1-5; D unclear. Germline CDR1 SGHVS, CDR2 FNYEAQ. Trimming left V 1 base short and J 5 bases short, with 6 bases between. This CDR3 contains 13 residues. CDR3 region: CASSLGGDQPQHF. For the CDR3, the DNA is TGTGCCAGCAGCTTAGGCGGGGATCAGCCCCAGCATTTT.

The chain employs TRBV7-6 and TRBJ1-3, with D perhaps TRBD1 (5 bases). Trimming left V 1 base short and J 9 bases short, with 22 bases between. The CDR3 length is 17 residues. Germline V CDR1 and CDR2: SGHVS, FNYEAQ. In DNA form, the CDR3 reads TGTGCCAGCAGCTTAGAGTACGCAGGGTCCCAAGTTAGCACCATATATTTT. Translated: CASSLEYAGSQVSTIYF.

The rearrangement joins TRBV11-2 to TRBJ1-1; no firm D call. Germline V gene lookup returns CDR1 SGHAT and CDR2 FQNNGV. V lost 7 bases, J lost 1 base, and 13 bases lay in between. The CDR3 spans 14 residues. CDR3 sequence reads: CASTPGTTNTEAFF. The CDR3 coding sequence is TGTGCCAGCACACCGGGAACGACGAACACTGAAGCTTTCTTT.

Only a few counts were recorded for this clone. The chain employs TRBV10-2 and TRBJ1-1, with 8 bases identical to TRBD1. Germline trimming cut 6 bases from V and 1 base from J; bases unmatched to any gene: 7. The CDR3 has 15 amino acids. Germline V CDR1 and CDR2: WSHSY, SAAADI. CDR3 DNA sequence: TGCGCCAGCAGAGGAGGACAGGGATCGAACACTGAAGCTTTCTTT. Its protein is CASRGGQGSNTEAFF.

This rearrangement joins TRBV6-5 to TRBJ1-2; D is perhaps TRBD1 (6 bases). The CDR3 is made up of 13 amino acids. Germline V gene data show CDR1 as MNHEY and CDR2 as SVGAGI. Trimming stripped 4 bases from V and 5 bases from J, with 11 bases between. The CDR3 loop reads CASSWTARYGYTF. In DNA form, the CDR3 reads TGTGCCAGCAGTTGGACAGCTAGGTATGGCTACACCTTC.

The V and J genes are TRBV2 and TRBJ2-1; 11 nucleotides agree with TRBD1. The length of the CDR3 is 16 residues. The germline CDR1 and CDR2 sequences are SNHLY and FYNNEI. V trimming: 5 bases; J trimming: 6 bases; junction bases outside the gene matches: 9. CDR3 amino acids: CASSTYPDRGLNEQFF. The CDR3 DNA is TGTGCCAGCAGTACCTACCCGGACAGGGGGCTCAATGAGCAGTTCTTC. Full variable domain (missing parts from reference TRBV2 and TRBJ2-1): EPEVTQTPSHQVTQMGQEVILRCVPISNHLYFYWYRQILGQKVEFLVSFYNNEISEKSEIFDDQFSVERPDGSNFTLKIRSTKLEDSAMYFCASSTYPDRGLNEQFFGPGTRLTVL.

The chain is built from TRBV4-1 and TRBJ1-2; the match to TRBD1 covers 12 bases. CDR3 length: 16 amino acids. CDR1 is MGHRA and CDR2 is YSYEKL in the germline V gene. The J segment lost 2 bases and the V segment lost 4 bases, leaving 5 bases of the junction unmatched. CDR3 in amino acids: CASSRGTGGANYGYTF. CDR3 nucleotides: TGCGCCAGCAGCCGGGGGACAGGGGGCGCGAACTATGGCTACACCTTC.